This T cell receptor (beta chain) is from a study of blood T cell repertoires in COVID-19. On the study more broadly: Samples of COVID-19 (acute and convalescent) were obtained from the United States, Italy and Spain. The cDNA or gDNA used as material had been derived from T cells, B-cell-depleted T cells, or PBMCs.

Authors' analysis steps: Estimates of nucleated cell counts were drawn from the amplification of reference gene primers. Assay: immunoSEQ multiplex PCR; the TCRdb copy retains only in-frame clones and omits some. V and J calls plus clone size are reproduced from that table; the DNA served to infer D and trimming. The table has 130,000 or so clones, 80% to 85% seen once. Seattle cases were enrolled at active infection and followed longitudinally. There are a few counts of this clone. The clonotype comes from a man under 40 with COVID-19, enrolled during active disease. What was sequenced was peripheral blood.

CDR3 residues: CASSPSQTVSGNTIYF. The CDR3 DNA reads as TGTGCCAGCTCACCATCTCAGACAGTCTCTGGAAACACCATATATTTT. This chain uses TRBV18 with TRBJ1-3, with D possibly matching TRBD1 (5 bases). Germline CDR1 reads KGHSH; CDR2 reads LQKENI. Trimming left V 2 bases short and J 0 bases short, with 11 bases between. This CDR3 comprises 16 residues.